This section outlines one T cell receptor (beta chain) sequence together with its context. Its antigen specificity is not known. Base qualities are missing; no much larger clone stands one base away. V gives up 6 bases and J gives up 2 bases, and the segment between their germline ends measures 14 bases. The germline V gene (reference sequence) gives CDR1 as DFQATT and CDR2 as SNEGSKA. There are 13 amino acids in the CDR3, from cysteine to valine inclusive. The entry retains the CDR3 DNA only, 39 bases that are in frame from base 1. The source of the sample is a study of T-cell memory formation after mild COVID-19 (dated by TCRdb to the early 2020s). About the full investigation: Most TCR sequence clusters were specific to one of the two donors. In a couple of donors, T-cell clones that expanded and contracted after mild COVID-19 were tracked by sequencing TCRalpha and TCRbeta repertoires over time. Two young, previously healthy adult volunteers made up the cohort, one male and one female. Paper-wide results and their limitations: Some responding clones were found in pre-infection memory, which suggests that pre-existing cross-reactive memory T cells took part in the SARS-CoV-2 response. Contracting CD4+ clones were found mainly in CM and EM memory subsets, while CD8+ clones were enriched in EMRA. Only two mild cases were covered by the study, and larger cohorts that include severe cases with pre-infection samples were considered necessary. From day 15 to 85, contracting clones showed balanced CD4/CD8 phenotypes, whereas a second wave of clones that expanded from day 15 to 37 leaned towards CD4+. Whether the second-wave clones peaking on day 37 were SARS-CoV-2 specific was not confirmed.

Sequencing used an Illumina NovaSeq 6000. Using 5'RACE with constant-segment primers, TCRalpha and TCRbeta cDNA libraries were constructed, with sample barcodes and unique molecular identifiers added in the process. RNA was extracted from every sample with Trizol reagent. Libraries were amplified in two PCR steps, with a second sample barcode and Illumina TruSeq adapters added in the second step. Sequencing of libraries was performed on an Illumina NovaSeq with 2 x 150 bp paired-end reads. As for how the authors treated the data: Reads were demultiplexed and collapsed into UMI-guided consensus sequences with migec v1.2.7. With mixcr v2.1.11, UMI consensuses were aligned to TRA and TRB V and J templates and assembled into clonotypes. A clonotype was counted as expanded or contracted only if both edgeR and NoisET called the change significant, with noise models trained on biological replicates. For edgeR calls, the cutoffs were a false discovery rate-adjusted p below 0.01 and a log2 fold-change threshold of 1. As an exploratory analysis of dynamics, PCA with hierarchical clustering was applied to max-normalized trajectories of the 1000 most abundant clonotypes. The CD4 or CD8 phenotype of responding clones was assigned using the separately sequenced CD4+ and CD8+ repertoires. TCRdb trimmed the raw reads at Q25, called clones with MiXCR and kept productive beta chains. Rows matching on CDR3 protein sequence are summarized as one entry with the most common DNA and genes. These V and J calls are TCRdb output, not the study's own analysis. In this sample the table shows about 270,000 distinct CDR3 sequences, 16% of which occur a single time. Of the sample, 20% to 25% falls within the top ten clones.

Ficoll-Paque density gradient centrifugation was used to isolate PBMCs. The specimen was PBMCs or a T cell subset sorted from them (not recorded which). This sequence was found in a man aged 18 to 29 who had mild COVID-19 (a few samples of this study predate the infection). The sample titles of this study are shuffled in the database, so cell type and time point are left out; the donor was told from shared clones. The V and J genes are TRBV20-1 and TRBJ2-7, with TRBD2 tentatively as D gene (6 bases match). This receptor has the CDR3 CSAPGTSPYEQYV. In nucleotide form, the sequence is TGCAGTGCCCCAGGGACTTCCCCCTACGAGCAGTACGTC.